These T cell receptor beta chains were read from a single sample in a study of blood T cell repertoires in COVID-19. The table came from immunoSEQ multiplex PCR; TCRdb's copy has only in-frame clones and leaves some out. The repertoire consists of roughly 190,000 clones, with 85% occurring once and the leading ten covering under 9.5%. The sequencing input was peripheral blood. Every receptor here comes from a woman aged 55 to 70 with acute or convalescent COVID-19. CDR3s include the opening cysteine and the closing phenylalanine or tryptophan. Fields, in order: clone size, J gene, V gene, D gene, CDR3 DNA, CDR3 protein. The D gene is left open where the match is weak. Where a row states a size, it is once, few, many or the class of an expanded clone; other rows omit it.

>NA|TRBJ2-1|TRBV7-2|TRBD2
TGTGCCAGCAGCCCAATAGCGGGAGAGCAGTTCTTC
CASSPIAGEQFF
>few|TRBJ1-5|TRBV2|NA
TGTGCCAGCAGTGAAGGGGGACAAAGCAATCAGCCCCAGCATTTT
CASSEGGQSNQPQHF
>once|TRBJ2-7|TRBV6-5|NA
TGTGCCAGCAGTTACTCGTTCAGGGACTACGAGCAGTACTTC
CASSYSFRDYEQYF
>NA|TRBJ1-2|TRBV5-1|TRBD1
TGCGCCAGCAGCTTGGACATCAGGGGGCTAGGGGGCTACACCTTC
CASSLDIRGLGGYTF
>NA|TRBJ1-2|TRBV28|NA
TGTGCCACCCAGGAGGGTAACTATGGCTACACCTTC
CATQEGNYGYTF
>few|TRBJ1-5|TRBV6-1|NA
TGTGCCAGCAGTGAAGGGATAGGGGGTCAGCCCCAGCATTTT
CASSEGIGGQPQHF
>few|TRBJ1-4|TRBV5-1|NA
TGCGCCAGCGGACCTCGGGGGGGCCCTAATGAAAAACTGTTTTTT
CASGPRGGPNEKLFF
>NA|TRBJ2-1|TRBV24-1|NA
TGTGCCACCAGTGATCCCCAAGGCGGGATCGACAATGAGCAGTTCTTC
CATSDPQGGIDNEQFF
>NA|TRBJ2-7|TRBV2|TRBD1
TGTGCCAGCATGACCGGACAGGGCAATTACGAGCAGTACTTC
CASMTGQGNYEQYF
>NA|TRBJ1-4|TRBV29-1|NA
TGCAGCGCCAGGGCGCCTAATGAAAAACTGTTTTTT
CSARAPNEKLFF
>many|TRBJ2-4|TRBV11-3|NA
TGTGCCAGCAGCTTAGGGGGTAGCGGAGCCAAAAACATTCAGTACTTC
CASSLGGSGAKNIQYF
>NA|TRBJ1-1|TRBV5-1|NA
TGCGCCAGCAGCTTGGCCGTGGGCAGGGTGAACACTGAAGCTTTCTTT
CASSLAVGRVNTEAFF
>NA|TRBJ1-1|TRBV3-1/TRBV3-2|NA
TGTGCCAGCAGCCAACCCGGGACAAGCACTGAAGCTTTCTTT
CASSQPGTSTEAFF
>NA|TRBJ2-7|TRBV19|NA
TGTGCCAGTAGTAAAGACATTTACGAGCAGTACTTC
CASSKDIYEQYF
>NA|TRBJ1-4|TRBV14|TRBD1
TGTGCCAGCAGCCAAGTGGGACAGGGAGGGGAAAAACTGTTTTTT
CASSQVGQGGEKLFF
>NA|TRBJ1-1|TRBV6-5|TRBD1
TGTGCCAGCAGTCCCGGGACAGGGTTGGCCACTGAAGCTTTCTTT
CASSPGTGLATEAFF
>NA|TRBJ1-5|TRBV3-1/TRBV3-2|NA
TGTGCCAGCACTCAGGGACACAATCAGCCCCAGCATTTT
CASTQGHNQPQHF
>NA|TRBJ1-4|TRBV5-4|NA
TGTGCCAGCACGACCGACTTTAATGAAAAACTGTTTTTT
CASTTDFNEKLFF
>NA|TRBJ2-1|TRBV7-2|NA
TGTGCCAGCAGCCCGGACGGGCTAGCGCCCTACAATGAGCAGTTCTTC
CASSPDGLAPYNEQFF